The source of this T cell receptor beta chain is a study of T cell changes during pregnancy in multiple sclerosis. The CDR3 totals 16 residues. The junction had 11 bases not matched to a gene; V was cut back by 6 bases and J by 4 bases. Looked up from germline, CDR1 is SGHRS and CDR2 is YFSETQ. TCRdb keeps only in-frame clones here, not all; method: immunoSEQ multiplex PCR. The table records 11,000 or so clones, about 94% of them present only once. The specimen was CD4+ T cells from peripheral blood mononuclear cells, collected before pregnancy. The gene calls are TRBV5-1 and TRBJ2-2; TRBD2 aligns across 8 bases. The TCR originated in a female donor with multiple sclerosis, enrolled in a pregnancy study. CDR3 sequence reads: CASTRGGQESTGELFF. CDR3 in DNA: TGCGCCAGCACCCGGGGGGGACAAGAGAGCACCGGGGAGCTGTTTTTT.